Following are 4 T cell receptor beta chains from one sample sequenced in a study of shared clonotypes between healthy human individuals. Method: immunoSEQ multiplex PCR; TCRdb's copy keeps in-frame clones and lacks some. This sample has some 2,000,000 clones, with about 94% found just once. Naive CD8 cells lacked CD45RO, underwent positive selection for CCR7 and left out terminally differentiated effector memory CD45RA+ cells. Input material: naive CD8+ T cells sorted from blood. Receptors originate from a man aged 18 to 29 in good health.

This clone was observed a single time. The sample contains more than one DNA sequence encoding this CDR3. The genes are TRBV6-5 and TRBJ2-7, with a weak D call TRBD2 (6 bases). The CDR3 is made up of 15 amino acids. Germline V CDR1 and CDR2: MNHEY, SVGAGI. Deletions cut 2 bases from V and 1 base from J, with 12 bases between. The CDR3 sequence is CASSYETSGSYEQYF. CDR3 in DNA: TGTGCCAGCAGTTACGAGACTAGTGGATCCTACGAGCAGTACTTC.

The chain combines TRBV10-3 with TRBJ2-7; possibly TRBD2 for D (5 bases). V was cut by 0 bases and J by 5 bases, with 11 bases left in between. The CDR3 consists of 14 residues. Germline-derived CDR1 and CDR2 are ENHRY and SYGVKD. The CDR3 spells CAISESLAGHEQYF. CDR3 DNA: TGTGCCATCAGTGAGTCGCTCGCGGGCCACGAGCAGTACTTC.

This chain joins TRBV7-9 and TRBJ2-1, with D tentatively TRBD1 (5 bases). V lost 7 bases, J lost 7 bases, and 11 bases lay in between. This CDR3 is built from 12 residues. Germline lookup yields CDR1 SEHNR and CDR2 FQNEAQ (reference sequence). CDR3 protein: CASTDDSNEQFF. CDR3 DNA sequence: TGTGCCAGCACCGATGACAGTAATGAGCAGTTCTTC.

The J gene is TRBJ2-1, the V gene TRBV27; 7 nucleotides line up with TRBD2. This CDR3 has 14 amino acids. V dropped 3 bases and J dropped 7; count of bases not matched to a gene: 6. Germline CDR1 and CDR2: MNHEY and SMNVEV (reference sequence). CDR3 region: CASSFSREVNEQFF. Written as DNA, the CDR3 is TGTGCCAGCAGTTTCAGTCGGGAGGTAAATGAGCAGTTCTTC.